What follows are 17 T cell receptor beta chains derived from one specimen sequenced in a study of T-cell memory formation after mild COVID-19. TCRdb re-called the 5' RACE reads through MiXCR, storing one row per CDR3 protein. The sample includes approximately 490,000 distinct CDR3 sequences, over 20% of them seen just once. Source material: PBMCs or a T cell subset sorted from them (not recorded which). The source is an adult woman who had mild COVID-19 (a few samples of this study predate the infection). Cell type and time point are not known.

This clonotype was counted between two and nine times. V gene TRBV6-5 combines with J gene TRBJ2-1; D possibly corresponds to TRBD1 (5 bases). CDR1 is MNHEY, CDR2 SVGAGI, per germline. Trimming cost V 4 bases and J 3 bases, with 13 bases left between them. This CDR3 is 15 amino acids long. Written as DNA, the CDR3 is TGTGCCAGCAGTTCAGGGTCCCCACTCTACAATGAGCAGTTCTTC. Encoded protein: CASSSGSPLYNEQFF.

This clonotype turned up a few times. The rearrangement uses TRBV4-2 and TRBJ2-3, with 10 positions matching TRBD2. The germline V gene encodes CDR1 LGHNA and CDR2 YNFKEQ. The CDR3 is made up of 17 amino acids. With 1 base clipped from V and 4 bases from J, the junction kept 8 bases outside the gene matches. The CDR3 loop reads CASSQVLRTSGSDTQYF. CDR3 nucleotides: TGTGCCAGCAGCCAAGTGTTGCGGACTAGCGGATCAGATACGCAGTATTTT.

The chain is built from TRBV5-1 and TRBJ2-7; 10 nucleotides line up with TRBD1. V was pared by 1 base and J by 4 bases, with 8 bases of the junction left unmatched. Germline loops: CDR1 SGHRS, CDR2 YFSETQ. CDR3 length equals 16 residues. This chain's CDR3 is CASSLTYGTGAYEQYF. The CDR3 DNA reads as TGCGCCAGCAGCTTGACTTACGGGACAGGGGCATACGAGCAGTACTTC.

This clonotype was detected only a few times. The chain links TRBV25-1 to TRBJ1-6, with TRBD1 matching 7 bases. The CDR3 contains 22 residues. Germline V CDR1 and CDR2: MGHDK, SYGVNS. With 4 bases clipped from V and 1 base from J, the junction kept 22 bases outside the gene matches. The CDR3 reads CASSGPAHGQVQKGSYNSPLHF. The DNA for the CDR3 is TGTGCCAGCAGTGGCCCGGCTCACGGACAGGTCCAAAAGGGGTCCTATAATTCACCCCTCCACTTT.

There are a few counts of this clonotype. This sequence joins TRBV5-1 and TRBJ2-1; D may be TRBD1 (6 bases). V lost 2 bases to trimming and J lost 0 bases, with 12 bases between them. Germline V gene sequence: CDR1 SGHRS, CDR2 YFSETQ. The CDR3 is 16 amino acids. In nucleotides, the CDR3 is TGCGCCAGCAGCTTAACAGGGAGCAACTCCTACAATGAGCAGTTCTTC. This gives the protein CASSLTGSNSYNEQFF.

The chain links TRBV12-3 or TRBV12-4 to TRBJ1-2; D unresolved. This CDR3 spans 13 amino acids. V lost 2 bases, J lost 4 bases, and 8 bases lay in between. The CDR3 reads CASSLHPRYGYTF. The CDR3 nucleotides are TGTGCCAGCAGTTTACATCCACGCTATGGCTACACCTTC.

This clonotype was detected a few times. CDR3 DNA: TGTGCCAGCAGCTTAATGGGACAGGATTACAATGAGCAGTTCTTC. Residues: CASSLMGQDYNEQFF. The chain couples TRBV11-3 to TRBJ2-1; 8 nucleotides line up with TRBD1. Per germline, CDR1 SGHNT and CDR2 YENEEA. With V trimmed by 2 bases and J by 4 bases, 4 bases remained unmatched. The CDR3 covers 15 residues.

In this sample, this clonotype turned up a few times. CDR3 sequence: CASGGNEQFF. DNA for the CDR3: TGTGCCAGCGGGGGGAATGAGCAGTTCTTC. V usage is TRBV9 and J usage is TRBJ2-1; maybe TRBD2 (6 bases). The CDR3 loop spans 10 amino acids. Trimming removed 7 bases at V and 7 bases at J, with 6 bases between. CDR1 and CDR2 (germline): SGDLS, YYNGEE.

V gene TRBV15 combines with J gene TRBJ2-3; D is unclear. The CDR3 is made up of 15 amino acids. The ends were cut back, 4 bases at V and 4 bases at J, with 15 bases in the middle. The germline V gene has CDR1 LNHNV and CDR2 YYDKDF (reference sequence). CDR3 coding DNA: TGTGCCACCAGCACAGTAGGTGCACTGGCAGATACGCAGTATTTT. It codes for CATSTVGALADTQYF.

This clonotype was observed a few times. The chain employs TRBV5-1 and TRBJ2-1, with 11 bases fitting TRBD2. The junction had 11 bases not matched to a gene; V was cut back by 0 bases and J by 6 bases. Germline loops: CDR1 SGHRS, CDR2 YFSETQ. This CDR3 comprises 18 residues. CDR3: CASSLARASGRIINEQFF. The CDR3 DNA sequence: TGCGCCAGCAGCTTGGCTAGGGCTAGCGGGAGGATAATCAATGAGCAGTTCTTC. Full variable domain (rest looked up from reference TRBV5-1 and TRBJ2-1): KAGVTQTPRYLIKTRGQQVTLSCSPISGHRSVSWYQQTPGQGLQFLFEYFSETQRNKGNFPGRFSGRQFSNSRSEMNVSTLELGDSALYLCASSLARASGRIINEQFFGPGTRLTVL.

This chain connects TRBV6-6 to TRBJ2-1; TRBD2 is a possible D gene (5 bases). The length of the CDR3 is 14 residues. Per the germline V gene, CDR1 is MNHNY and CDR2 is SVGAGI (reference sequence). Trimming took 6 bases from V and 0 from J, leaving 9 bases between them. Written as DNA, the CDR3 is TGTGCCAGCAGCGGACTGGGCTCCTACAATGAGCAGTTCTTC. Translation: CASSGLGSYNEQFF.

CDR3 sequence: CSASGLGISSYEQYF. The CDR3 region has the DNA TGCAGTGCCTCCGGACTAGGGATAAGCTCCTACGAGCAGTACTTC. The chain couples TRBV20-1 to TRBJ2-7, with 7 positions matching TRBD2. This CDR3 has 15 amino acids. Unmatched junction bases numbered 11, after V lost 6 bases and J lost 0 bases. In germline, CDR1 is DFQATT, CDR2 SNEGSKA (reference sequence).

DNA of the CDR3: TGTGCCTGGGAGGGTTCTAATGAAAAACTGTTTTTT. Amino acid sequence: CAWEGSNEKLFF. V gene TRBV30 combines with J gene TRBJ1-4; no reliable D call. V was trimmed by 5 bases and J by 3 bases, leaving 7 bases between them. CDR3 size: 12 residues. Germline assignment: CDR1 GTSNPN and CDR2 SVGIG (reference sequence).

The V call is TRBV7-9, the J call TRBJ1-1; D perhaps matches TRBD1 (5 bases). Trimming cost V 0 bases and J 6 bases, with 17 bases left between them. The V gene's germline CDR1 is SEHNR and CDR2 FQNEAQ (reference sequence). This CDR3 is built from 16 residues. CDR3 sequence: CASSLALGQPLAEAFF. The DNA of the CDR3 is TGTGCCAGCAGCTTAGCCTTGGGGCAACCCCTGGCTGAAGCTTTCTTT.

The genes are TRBV20-1 and TRBJ1-5; D not resolved. The CDR3 consists of 12 residues. Per germline, CDR1 DFQATT and CDR2 SNEGSKA (reference sequence). The ends were cut back, 6 bases at V and 7 bases at J, with 13 bases in the middle. The chain's CDR3 is CSASGFLQPQHF. DNA for the CDR3: TGCAGTGCCAGTGGTTTTCTGCAGCCCCAGCATTTT.

This clonotype was picked up a small number of times. J is TRBJ1-2 and V is TRBV20-1; 12 bases map to TRBD1. This CDR3 is built from 13 residues. J lost 8 bases, V lost 3 bases, and 4 bases had no gene match. CDR1 and CDR2 (germline): DFQATT, SNEGSKA (reference sequence). The CDR3 loop reads CSASRDRGRGYTF. DNA of the CDR3: TGCAGTGCTAGCCGGGACAGGGGGCGAGGCTACACCTTC.

This clonotype was seen more than once but under ten times. The V and J genes are TRBV27 and TRBJ2-7, with a weak D call TRBD1 (6 bases). This CDR3 is 13 amino acids long. The germline V and J ends were trimmed by 4 bases and 4 bases, with 11 bases remaining between them. Looked up from germline, CDR1 is MNHEY and CDR2 is SMNVEV (reference sequence). CDR3 residues: CASSSGARYEQYF. The CDR3 nucleotides read TGTGCCAGCAGTTCAGGGGCCCGATACGAGCAGTACTTC.